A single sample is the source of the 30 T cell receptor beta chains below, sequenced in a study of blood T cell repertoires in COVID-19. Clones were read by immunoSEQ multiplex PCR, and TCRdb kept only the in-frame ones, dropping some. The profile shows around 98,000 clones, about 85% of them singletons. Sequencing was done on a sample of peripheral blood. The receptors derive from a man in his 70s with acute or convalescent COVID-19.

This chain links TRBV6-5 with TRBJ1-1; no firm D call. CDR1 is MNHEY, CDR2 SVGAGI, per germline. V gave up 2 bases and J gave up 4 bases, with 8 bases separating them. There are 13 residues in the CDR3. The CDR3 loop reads CASSYQSSTEAFF. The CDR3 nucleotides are TGTGCCAGCAGTTACCAGTCGTCCACTGAAGCTTTCTTT.

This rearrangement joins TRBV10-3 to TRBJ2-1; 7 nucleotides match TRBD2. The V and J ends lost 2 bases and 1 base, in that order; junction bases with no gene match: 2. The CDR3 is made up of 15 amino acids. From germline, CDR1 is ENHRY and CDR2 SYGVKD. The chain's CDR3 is CAISERGDSYNEQFF. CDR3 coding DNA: TGTGCCATCAGTGAGCGGGGGGATTCCTACAATGAGCAGTTCTTC.

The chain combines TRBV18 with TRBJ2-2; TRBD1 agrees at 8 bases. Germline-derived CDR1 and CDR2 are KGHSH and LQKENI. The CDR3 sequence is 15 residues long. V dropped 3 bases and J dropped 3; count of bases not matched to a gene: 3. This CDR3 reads CASSPVTGDTGELFF. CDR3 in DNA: TGTGCCAGCTCACCCGTGACAGGGGACACCGGGGAGCTGTTTTTT.

The CDR3 protein is CASSPGGQGAFSYEQYF. The CDR3 coding sequence is TGTGCCAGCTCACCAGGAGGACAGGGTGCCTTCTCCTACGAGCAGTACTTC. The rearrangement joins TRBV18 to TRBJ2-7; TRBD1 agrees at 8 bases. The germline V gene encodes CDR1 KGHSH and CDR2 LQKENI. V trimming: 2 bases; J trimming: 0 bases; junction bases outside the gene matches: 9. This CDR3 contains 17 residues. Complete variable domain (other parts from reference TRBV18 and TRBJ2-7): NAGVMQNPRHLVRRRGQEARLRCSPMKGHSHVYWYRQLPEEGLKFMVYLQKENIIDESGMPKERFSAEFPKEGPSILRIQQVVRGDSAAYFCASSPGGQGAFSYEQYFGPGTRLTVT.

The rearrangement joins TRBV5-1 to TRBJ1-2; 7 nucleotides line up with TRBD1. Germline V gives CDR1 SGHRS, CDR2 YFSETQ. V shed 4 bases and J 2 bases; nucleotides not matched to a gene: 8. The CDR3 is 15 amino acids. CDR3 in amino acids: CASSLIQGSNYGYTF. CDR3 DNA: TGCGCCAGCAGCCTGATACAGGGGTCAAACTATGGCTACACCTTC. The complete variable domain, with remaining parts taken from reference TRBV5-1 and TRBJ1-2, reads KAGVTQTPRYLIKTRGQQVTLSCSPISGHRSVSWYQQTPGQGLQFLFEYFSETQRNKGNFPGRFSGRQFSNSRSEMNVSTLELGDSALYLCASSLIQGSNYGYTFGSGTRLTVV.

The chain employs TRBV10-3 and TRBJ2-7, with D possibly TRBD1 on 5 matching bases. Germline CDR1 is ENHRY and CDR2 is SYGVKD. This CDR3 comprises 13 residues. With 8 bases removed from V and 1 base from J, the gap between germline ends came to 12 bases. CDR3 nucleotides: TGTGCCATCTCCCAGGGAACTTCCTACGAGCAGTACTTC. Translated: CAISQGTSYEQYF.

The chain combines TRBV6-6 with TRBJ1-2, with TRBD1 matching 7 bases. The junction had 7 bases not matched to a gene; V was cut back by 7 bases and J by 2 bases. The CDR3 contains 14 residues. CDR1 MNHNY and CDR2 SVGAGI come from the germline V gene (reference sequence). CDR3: CASIGQATNYGYTF. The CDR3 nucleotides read TGTGCCAGCATTGGACAGGCAACAAACTATGGCTACACCTTC.

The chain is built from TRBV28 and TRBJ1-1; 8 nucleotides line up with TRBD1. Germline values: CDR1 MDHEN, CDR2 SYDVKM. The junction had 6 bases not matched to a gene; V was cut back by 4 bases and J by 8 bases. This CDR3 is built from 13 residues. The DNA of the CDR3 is TGTGCCAGCAGTTACGGACAGGGTCTCGAAGCTTTCTTT. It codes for CASSYGQGLEAFF.

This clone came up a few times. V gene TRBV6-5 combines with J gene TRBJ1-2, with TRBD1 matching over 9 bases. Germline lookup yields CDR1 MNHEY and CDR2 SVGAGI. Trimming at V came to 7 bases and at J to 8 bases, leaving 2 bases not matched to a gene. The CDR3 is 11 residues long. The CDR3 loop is CASTGQGGYTF. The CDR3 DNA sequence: TGTGCCAGCACCGGACAGGGGGGCTACACCTTC.

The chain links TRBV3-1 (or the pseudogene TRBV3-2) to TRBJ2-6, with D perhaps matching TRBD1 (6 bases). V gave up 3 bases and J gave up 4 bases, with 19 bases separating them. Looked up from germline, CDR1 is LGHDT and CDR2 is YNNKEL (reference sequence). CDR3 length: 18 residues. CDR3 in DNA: TGTGCCAGCAGCCACACTACAGGGATGGGACACGGGGCCAACGTCCTGACTTTC. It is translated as CASSHTTGMGHGANVLTF.

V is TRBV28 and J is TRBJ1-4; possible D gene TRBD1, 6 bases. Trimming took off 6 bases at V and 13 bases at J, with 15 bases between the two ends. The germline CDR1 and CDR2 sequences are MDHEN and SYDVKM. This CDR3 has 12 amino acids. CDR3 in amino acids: CASRRTEPRLFF. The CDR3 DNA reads TGTGCCAGCAGGAGGACAGAGCCCAGACTGTTTTTT.

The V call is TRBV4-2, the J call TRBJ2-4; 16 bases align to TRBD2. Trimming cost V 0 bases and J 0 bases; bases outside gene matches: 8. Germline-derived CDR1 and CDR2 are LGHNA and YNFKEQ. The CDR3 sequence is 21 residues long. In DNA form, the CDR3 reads TGTGCCAGCAGCCAAGACCTCCCCGGGACTAGCGGGGGGGCAGCCAAAAACATTCAGTACTTC. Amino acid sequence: CASSQDLPGTSGGAAKNIQYF.

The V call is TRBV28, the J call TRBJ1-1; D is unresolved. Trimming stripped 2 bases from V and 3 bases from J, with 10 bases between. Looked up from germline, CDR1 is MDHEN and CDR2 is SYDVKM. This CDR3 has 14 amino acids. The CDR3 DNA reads TGTGCCAGCAGTTTAGGAGGAATCGACACTGAAGCTTTCTTT. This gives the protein CASSLGGIDTEAFF.

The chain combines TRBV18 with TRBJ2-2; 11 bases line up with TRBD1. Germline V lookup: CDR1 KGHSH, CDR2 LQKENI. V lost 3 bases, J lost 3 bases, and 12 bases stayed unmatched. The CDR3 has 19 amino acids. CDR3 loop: CASSPIFWTGGEDTGELFF. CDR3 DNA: TGTGCCAGCTCACCTATTTTTTGGACAGGGGGCGAGGACACCGGGGAGCTGTTTTTT.

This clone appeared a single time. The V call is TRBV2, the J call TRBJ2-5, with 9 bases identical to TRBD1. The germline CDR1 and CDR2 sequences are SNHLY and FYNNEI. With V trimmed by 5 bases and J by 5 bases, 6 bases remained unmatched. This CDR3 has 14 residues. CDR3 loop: CASSIYRGRETQYF. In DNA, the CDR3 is TGTGCCAGCAGTATATACAGGGGGCGGGAGACCCAGTACTTC.

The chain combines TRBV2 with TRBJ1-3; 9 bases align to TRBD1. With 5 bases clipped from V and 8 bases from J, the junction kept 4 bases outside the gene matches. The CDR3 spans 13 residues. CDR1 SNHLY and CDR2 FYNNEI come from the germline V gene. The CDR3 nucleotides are TGTGCCAGCAGTATGCGACAGGGGGACACCATATATTTT. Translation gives CASSMRQGDTIYF.

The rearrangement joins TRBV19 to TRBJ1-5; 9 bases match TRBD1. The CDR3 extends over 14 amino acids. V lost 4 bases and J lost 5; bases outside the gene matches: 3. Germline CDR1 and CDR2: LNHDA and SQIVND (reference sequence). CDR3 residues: CASSRDRVDQPQHF. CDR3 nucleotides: TGTGCCAGTAGTAGGGACAGGGTAGATCAGCCCCAGCATTTT.

CDR3 sequence reads: CAWSQRGGNQPQHF. The DNA of the CDR3 is TGTGCCTGGAGTCAAAGGGGTGGCAATCAGCCCCAGCATTTT. V and J are TRBV30 and TRBJ1-5; D is perhaps TRBD1 (5 bases). V was pared by 2 bases and J by 2 bases, with 10 bases between. CDR3 length equals 14 residues. The germline V gene has CDR1 GTSNPN and CDR2 SVGIG (reference sequence).

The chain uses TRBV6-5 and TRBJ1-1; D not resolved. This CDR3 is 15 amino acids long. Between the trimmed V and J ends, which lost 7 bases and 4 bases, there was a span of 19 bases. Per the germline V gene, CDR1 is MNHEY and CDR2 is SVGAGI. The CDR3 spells CASTHTPGSGTEAFF. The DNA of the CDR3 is TGTGCCAGCACCCACACCCCCGGGTCTGGCACTGAAGCTTTCTTT.

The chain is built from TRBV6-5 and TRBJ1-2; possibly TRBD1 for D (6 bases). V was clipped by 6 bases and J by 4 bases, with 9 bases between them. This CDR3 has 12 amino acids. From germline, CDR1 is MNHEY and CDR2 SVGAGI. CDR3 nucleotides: TGTGCCAGCAGCGGCAGGGGCTATGGCTACACCTTC. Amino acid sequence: CASSGRGYGYTF.

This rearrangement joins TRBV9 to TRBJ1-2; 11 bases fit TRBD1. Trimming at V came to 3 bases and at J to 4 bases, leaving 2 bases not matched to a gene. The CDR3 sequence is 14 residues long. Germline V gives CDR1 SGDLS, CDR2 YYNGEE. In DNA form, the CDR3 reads TGTGCCAGCAGCGGAGGGACAGGGGGCTATGGCTACACCTTC. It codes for CASSGGTGGYGYTF.

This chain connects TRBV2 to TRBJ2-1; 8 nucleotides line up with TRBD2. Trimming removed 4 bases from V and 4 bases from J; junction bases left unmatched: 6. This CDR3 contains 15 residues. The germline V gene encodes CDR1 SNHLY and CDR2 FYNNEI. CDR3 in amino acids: CASSGKRGPYNEQFF. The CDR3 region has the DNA TGTGCCAGCAGTGGAAAGCGGGGGCCGTACAATGAGCAGTTCTTC. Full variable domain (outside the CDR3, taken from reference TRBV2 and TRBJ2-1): EPEVTQTPSHQVTQMGQEVILRCVPISNHLYFYWYRQILGQKVEFLVSFYNNEISEKSEIFDDQFSVERPDGSNFTLKIRSTKLEDSAMYFCASSGKRGPYNEQFFGPGTRLTVL.

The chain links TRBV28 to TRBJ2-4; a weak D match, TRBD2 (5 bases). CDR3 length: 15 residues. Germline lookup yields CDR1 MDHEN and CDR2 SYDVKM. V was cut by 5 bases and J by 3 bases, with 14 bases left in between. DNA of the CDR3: TGTGCCAGCAGTAAGAAGAGGGTGGGCAAAAACATTCAGTACTTC. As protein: CASSKKRVGKNIQYF.

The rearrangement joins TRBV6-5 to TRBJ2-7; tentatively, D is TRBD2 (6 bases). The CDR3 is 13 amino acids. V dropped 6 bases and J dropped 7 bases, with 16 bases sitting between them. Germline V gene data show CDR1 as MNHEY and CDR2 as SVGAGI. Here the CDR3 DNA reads TGTGCCAGCAGCCTGGGGAGGTTGAGGGAGCAGTACTTC. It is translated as CASSLGRLREQYF.

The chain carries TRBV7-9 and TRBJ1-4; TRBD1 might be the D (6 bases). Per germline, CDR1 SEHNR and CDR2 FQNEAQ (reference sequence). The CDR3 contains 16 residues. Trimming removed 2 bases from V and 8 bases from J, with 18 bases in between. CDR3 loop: CASSLRPQGEGEKLFF. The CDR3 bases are TGTGCCAGCAGCTTAAGACCACAGGGTGAGGGCGAAAAACTGTTTTTT.

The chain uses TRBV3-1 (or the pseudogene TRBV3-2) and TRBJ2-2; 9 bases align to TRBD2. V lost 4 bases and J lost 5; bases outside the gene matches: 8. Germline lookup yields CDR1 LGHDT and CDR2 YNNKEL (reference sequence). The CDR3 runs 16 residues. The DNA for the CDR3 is TGTGCCAGCAGCCGTCAGGCGGCGGGGGGGACCGGGGAGCTGTTTTTT. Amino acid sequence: CASSRQAAGGTGELFF.

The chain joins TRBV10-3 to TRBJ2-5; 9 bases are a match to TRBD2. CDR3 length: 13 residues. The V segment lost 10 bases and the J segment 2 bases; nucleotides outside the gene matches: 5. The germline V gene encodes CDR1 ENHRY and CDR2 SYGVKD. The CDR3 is CATTSGLQETQYF. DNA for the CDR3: TGTGCCACCACTAGCGGGCTTCAAGAGACCCAGTACTTC.

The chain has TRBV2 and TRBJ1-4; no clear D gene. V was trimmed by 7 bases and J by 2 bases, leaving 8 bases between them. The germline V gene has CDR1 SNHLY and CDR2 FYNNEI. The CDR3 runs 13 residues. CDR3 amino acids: CASNGRTNEKLFF. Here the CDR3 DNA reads TGTGCCAGCAATGGCAGGACTAATGAAAAACTGTTTTTT.

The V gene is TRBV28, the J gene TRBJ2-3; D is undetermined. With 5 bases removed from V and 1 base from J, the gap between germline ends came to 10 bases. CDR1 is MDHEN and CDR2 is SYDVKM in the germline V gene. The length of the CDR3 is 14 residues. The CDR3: CASSPYPGTDTQYF. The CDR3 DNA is TGTGCCAGCAGTCCCTATCCCGGCACAGATACGCAGTATTTT.

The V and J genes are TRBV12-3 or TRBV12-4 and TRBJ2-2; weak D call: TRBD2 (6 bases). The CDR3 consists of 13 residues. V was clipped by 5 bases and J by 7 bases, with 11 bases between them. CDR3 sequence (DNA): TGTGCCAGCAGTCGGGAGCCACGCGGGGAGCTGTTTTTT. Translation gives CASSREPRGELFF.